This T cell receptor beta chain was sequenced for a study of blood T cell repertoires in COVID-19. Profiled with immunoSEQ multiplex PCR; TCRdb holds only in-frame clones, not every one. The sample has 120,000 to 150,000 clones, under 85% seen once. The V end was cut by 5 bases, the J end by 3 bases, with 14 bases between. From germline, CDR1 is MDHEN and CDR2 SYDVKM. The CDR3 is 16 amino acids. The chain has TRBV28 and TRBJ2-6; D is possibly TRBD1 (5 bases). Sequenced: peripheral blood. This clonotype was obtained from a human donor in a cohort sampled during active COVID-19. CDR3 sequence (DNA): TGTGCCAGCAGTATGCAGGGTTCTGGTGGGGCCAACGTCCTGACTTTC. Protein: CASSMQGSGGANVLTF.